Below, 28 T cell receptor beta chains from the same sample are listed, as sequenced in a study of blood T cell repertoires in COVID-19. Sequenced by immunoSEQ multiplex PCR; TCRdb stores in-frame clones only, minus some. Of about 73,000 clones in the sample, about four fifths were seen once. Sequencing input: peripheral blood. These TCRs come from a human donor in a cohort sampled during active COVID-19.

V gene TRBV27 combines with J gene TRBJ2-2, with D possibly matching TRBD1 (5 bases). The CDR3 runs to 17 residues. Germline V gene sequence: CDR1 MNHEY, CDR2 SMNVEV (reference sequence). Trimming removed 2 bases at V and 5 bases at J, with 18 bases between. As DNA, the CDR3 is TGTGCCAGCAGTTTAACACTTCTTGCAGGACAAACCGGGGAGCTGTTTTTT. As protein: CASSLTLLAGQTGELFF.

The chain employs TRBV7-8 and TRBJ1-2; D gene unclear. Germline V lookup: CDR1 SGHVS, CDR2 FQNEAQ. V was cut by 2 bases and J by 2 bases, with 9 bases left in between. This CDR3 region has 14 residues. CDR3 nucleotides: TGTGCCAGCAGCTTAACGGGAGGCAACTATGGCTACACCTTC. Translation gives CASSLTGGNYGYTF.

This rearrangement joins TRBV3-1 (or the pseudogene TRBV3-2) to TRBJ1-2; a possible D gene is TRBD1 (5 bases). The germline V gene has CDR1 LGHDT and CDR2 YNNKEL (reference sequence). The CDR3 extends over 15 amino acids. V was shortened by 4 bases and J by 4 bases, with 16 bases between the two germline ends. The CDR3 protein is CASSPGQGFGYGYTF. The CDR3 coding sequence is TGTGCCAGCAGCCCGGGCCAGGGCTTTGGCTATGGCTACACCTTC.

This clone came up a few times. The genes are TRBV4-3 and TRBJ1-3; perhaps TRBD1 as D (6 bases). CDR1 is LGHNA, CDR2 YSLEER, per germline. Trimming removed 0 bases from V and 4 bases from J, with 13 bases in between. The CDR3 sequence is 16 residues long. CDR3 DNA: TGCGCCAGCAGCCAAGATCGCACAGGGTCCGGAAACACCATATATTTT. The encoded protein is CASSQDRTGSGNTIYF.

The count of this clone is one. This chain connects TRBV7-6 to TRBJ2-2; TRBD2 might be the D (5 bases). This CDR3 is built from 15 residues. Between the trimmed V and J ends, which lost 1 base and 2 bases, there was a span of 8 bases. Per the germline V gene, CDR1 is SGHVS and CDR2 is FNYEAQ. CDR3 sequence: CASSLGGSNTGELFF. The CDR3 nucleotides read TGTGCCAGCAGCTTAGGTGGGAGTAACACCGGGGAGCTGTTTTTT.

This clone has just one count. This chain connects TRBV7-2 to TRBJ2-5; TRBD2 matches at 8 bases. V trimming: 3 bases; J trimming: 7 bases; junction bases outside the gene matches: 13. The CDR3 length is 16 residues. CDR1 and CDR2 from the germline V gene are SGHTA and FQGNSA. The CDR3 nucleotides read TGTGCCAGCAGCTTGGTAGCGGGGCGAACCGGGGGGACCCAGTACTTC. Its translation: CASSLVAGRTGGTQYF.

The sample holds one count of this clone. The V gene is TRBV7-8, the J gene TRBJ2-3; no clear D. The CDR3 sequence is 13 residues long. V shed 0 bases and J shed 11 bases, with 12 bases lying between them. Germline assignment: CDR1 SGHVS and CDR2 FQNEAQ. The CDR3 region has the DNA TGTGCCAGCAGCTTAGCGTCCCAGGCCCAGCAGTATTTT. Its protein product is CASSLASQAQQYF.

The chain couples TRBV10-1 to TRBJ1-1; 9 nucleotides line up with TRBD1. The CDR3 consists of 14 residues. Germline CDR1 is WNHNN and CDR2 is SYGVQD (reference sequence). Trimming removed 3 bases from V and 13 bases from J; junction bases left unmatched: 12. The CDR3 DNA reads TGCGCCAGCAGTGAAGTTACTACAGGGGGCAGGGTTTTCTTT. It is translated as CASSEVTTGGRVFF.

This clone has a single count. The chain recombines TRBV7-3 with TRBJ2-3; D gene ambiguous. CDR1 is SGHTA, CDR2 FQGTGA, per germline. V gave up 4 bases and J gave up 7 bases, with 12 bases separating them. The CDR3 spans 13 residues. The CDR3 region has the DNA TGTGCCAGCAGCTCTGTATCACAGAATACGCAGTATTTT. This encodes CASSSVSQNTQYF.

V and J are TRBV29-1 and TRBJ1-5; 7 bases are shared with TRBD1. The CDR3 is 14 amino acids. Trimming cost V 4 bases and J 2 bases; bases outside gene matches: 5. The germline gives CDR1 SQVTM, CDR2 ANQGSEA. In DNA form, the CDR3 reads TGCAGCGTTGTGGTTCAGGGGGGCAATCAGCCCCAGCATTTT. It codes for CSVVVQGGNQPQHF.

V and J are TRBV6-5 and TRBJ1-5, with D unresolved. This CDR3 contains 14 residues. V was trimmed by 7 bases and J by 0 bases, leaving 10 bases between them. Germline V lookup: CDR1 MNHEY, CDR2 SVGAGI. The CDR3 coding sequence is TGTGCCAGCAACGGAGGGAATAGCAATCAGCCCCAGCATTTT. This encodes CASNGGNSNQPQHF.

This clone was counted between two and nine times. The V gene is TRBV7-2, the J gene TRBJ2-7, with TRBD2 identical over 11 bases. V shed 5 bases, J shed 0 bases, and the junction held 9 bases outside the gene matches. In germline, CDR1 is SGHTA, CDR2 FQGNSA. The CDR3 has 17 amino acids. CDR3 DNA: TGTGCCAGCAGCCTATCTAGCGGGGGGACCCGCTCCTACGAGCAGTACTTC. Its translation: CASSLSSGGTRSYEQYF.

The rearrangement links TRBV16 to TRBJ1-1; D gene uncertain. CDR3 size: 17 residues. Germline lookup yields CDR1 KGHSY and CDR2 FQNENV. Trimming removed 0 bases from V and 1 base from J, with 15 bases in between. CDR3 amino acids: CASSQSFGEGSNTEAFF. The CDR3 region has the DNA TGTGCCAGCAGCCAATCGTTCGGGGAGGGCTCGAACACTGAAGCTTTCTTT.

The chain uses TRBV7-9 and TRBJ1-1; 7 positions match TRBD1. Germline CDR1 reads SEHNR; CDR2 reads FQNEAQ (reference sequence). The CDR3 has 16 residues. The trim removed 1 base at V and 6 bases at J, leaving 11 bases unmatched. The CDR3: CASSLGGPGGLAEAFF. Here the CDR3 DNA reads TGTGCCAGCAGCTTAGGGGGGCCAGGGGGTTTGGCTGAAGCTTTCTTT.

CDR3 bases: TGTGCCAGCAGTTCCCGGGGAGGGGGGATCTATGGCTACACCTTC. This sequence encodes CASSSRGGGIYGYTF. J is TRBJ1-2 and V is TRBV6-6; D might be TRBD1 (6 bases). V lost 4 bases and J lost 4, with 16 bases in between. Looked up from germline, CDR1 is MNHNY and CDR2 is SVGAGI (reference sequence). The CDR3 consists of 15 residues.

The V gene is TRBV5-1, the J gene TRBJ2-3; 7 bases align to TRBD2. Germline V lookup: CDR1 SGHRS, CDR2 YFSETQ. After removal of 0 bases from V and 4 bases from J, the junction contained 23 bases not matched to a gene. The CDR3 is 21 residues long. CDR3 loop: CASSLAVSITPGLPIADTQYF. The CDR3 nucleotides are TGCGCCAGCAGCTTGGCCGTCTCCATTACTCCGGGACTACCCATCGCAGATACGCAGTATTTT.

This chain uses TRBV4-1 with TRBJ2-3, with D hard to call. Germline CDR1 MGHRA, CDR2 YSYEKL. The ends were cut back, 1 base at V and 2 bases at J, with 10 bases in the middle. The CDR3 has 15 residues. CDR3 coding DNA: TGCGCCAGCAGCCAAGTGCAGACTTACACAGATACGCAGTATTTT. This translates into CASSQVQTYTDTQYF.

This clone was seen only a few times. The genes are TRBV19 and TRBJ1-2; the match to TRBD1 covers 7 bases. The germline CDR1 and CDR2 sequences are LNHDA and SQIVND (reference sequence). The CDR3 length is 13 residues. Trimming at V came to 6 bases and at J to 4 bases, leaving 5 bases not matched to a gene. The CDR3 nucleotides read TGTGCCAGTAGGCACGGGACAGCCTATGGCTACACCTTC. Translated, it gives CASRHGTAYGYTF.

This clone was detected only once. This rearrangement joins TRBV6-1 to TRBJ1-4; 8 bases are shared with TRBD1. The CDR3 consists of 16 residues. V gave up 2 bases and J gave up 7 bases; unmatched junction bases: 9. Germline lookup yields CDR1 MNHNS and CDR2 SASEGT. DNA for the CDR3: TGTGCCAGCAGTGAATGGACAGGGCTTAAAGGTGAAAAACTGTTTTTT. It translates to CASSEWTGLKGEKLFF.

The rearrangement uses TRBV21-1 and TRBJ2-7; the table calls TRBD2, which could not be checked here. TRBV21-1 is shown as a pseudogene. The CDR3 consists of 19 residues. The CDR3 region is CASSTLEAASGGKYYEQYF. The CDR3 DNA is TGTGCCAGCAGCACGTTAGAGGCTGCTAGCGGGGGCAAATACTACGAGCAGTACTTC.

The chain recombines TRBV11-3 with TRBJ2-1, with D maybe TRBD2 (5 bases). V lost 5 bases, J lost 3 bases, and 8 bases lay in between. Germline V gene data show CDR1 as SGHNT and CDR2 as YENEEA. The CDR3 covers 13 residues. CDR3 protein: CASSRELYNEQFF. The CDR3 DNA reads as TGTGCCAGCAGCCGGGAACTCTACAATGAGCAGTTCTTC.

The V gene is TRBV6-2 or TRBV6-3, the J gene TRBJ2-5, with D unclear. Germline V CDR1 and CDR2: MNHEY, SVGEGT. This CDR3 spans 15 amino acids. The ends were cut back, 5 bases at V and 4 bases at J, with 17 bases in the middle. The CDR3 spells CASSTPGDHRETQYF. The CDR3 region has the DNA TGTGCCAGCAGTACGCCAGGCGACCATCGAGAGACCCAGTACTTC.

The chain combines TRBV5-6 with TRBJ1-2; 10 positions agree with TRBD1. Germline values: CDR1 SGHDT, CDR2 YYEEEE. This CDR3 has 16 amino acids. V lost 0 bases to trimming and J lost 6 bases; unmatched junction nucleotides: 8. CDR3: CASSLGQGAITHGYTF. The CDR3, as DNA: TGTGCCAGCAGCTTGGGACAGGGGGCAATCACCCATGGCTACACCTTC.

The chain carries TRBV6-2 or TRBV6-3 and TRBJ1-4; D is unclear. Trimming pared 6 bases from V and 15 bases from J, leaving 20 bases between. CDR1 is MNHEY and CDR2 is SVGEGT in the germline V gene. The CDR3 contains 13 residues. The CDR3 loop is CASSQNRETPVFF. CDR3 nucleotides: TGTGCCAGCAGCCAGAACCGGGAAACCCCGGTGTTTTTT.

V usage is TRBV27 and J usage is TRBJ2-1, with D uncertain. Germline CDR1 and CDR2: MNHEY and SMNVEV (reference sequence). CDR3 length: 16 amino acids. Trimming left V 3 bases short and J 0 bases short, with 12 bases between. CDR3 region: CASSFLGSSSYNEQFF. Written as DNA, the CDR3 is TGTGCCAGCAGTTTTCTCGGGTCTAGCTCCTACAATGAGCAGTTCTTC.

This clone was counted only a few times. The chain recombines TRBV6-8 with TRBJ2-5; 12 positions agree with TRBD2. The CDR3 consists of 17 residues. The V gene's germline CDR1 is MNHGY and CDR2 SAAAGT. Trimming at V came to 7 bases and at J to 2 bases, leaving 11 bases not matched to a gene. In DNA, the CDR3 is TGTGCCAGCATTTGGACTAGCGGGGAAGATACACAAGAGACCCAGTACTTC. Residues: CASIWTSGEDTQETQYF.

The J gene is TRBJ2-5, the V gene TRBV28; 7 nucleotides agree with TRBD2. The V and J ends lost 4 bases and 10 bases, in that order; junction bases with no gene match: 18. This CDR3 is 16 amino acids long. Germline V gene lookup returns CDR1 MDHEN and CDR2 SYDVKM. In DNA, the CDR3 is TGTGCCAGCAGTTCACGATATGGTGCGAACCGGGGGGACCAGTACTTC. Protein sequence: CASSSRYGANRGDQYF.

This sequence joins TRBV5-4 and TRBJ1-1, with 9 nucleotides matching TRBD1. CDR1 is SGHNT, CDR2 YYREEE, per germline (reference sequence). There are 14 residues in the CDR3. Germline trimming cut 3 bases from V and 6 bases from J; bases unmatched to any gene: 6. The DNA for the CDR3 is TGTGCCAGCAGCTCCGGGACAGGGTCCTCTGAAGCTTTCTTT. Translated: CASSSGTGSSEAFF.